The source of this TCR beta chain is a study of blood T cell repertoires in COVID-19. The overall study: Specimens from acute and convalescent COVID-19 originated in the United States, Italy and Spain.

This study enrolled people aged roughly 18 to 89 from about two dozen US geographic areas. Participant-given clinical history determined each cohort assignment. The germline V gene encodes CDR1 MNHNY and CDR2 SVGAGI (reference sequence). V dropped 6 bases and J dropped 13; count of bases not matched to a gene: 8. The CDR3 has 12 residues. Original processing methods: From reference gene primer amplification, estimates of nucleated cell counts were derived. Data came from immunoSEQ multiplex PCR; TCRdb stores just in-frame clones and leaves some out. D and trimming come from the DNA, and the V and J calls and clone size come from that table. The data show hundreds of thousands of clones, roughly 85% seen once.

Sequenced input: PBMCs or T cells enriched from blood (not recorded which). The gene calls are TRBV6-6 and TRBJ1-4; 7 bases match TRBD1. The source is a woman aged 45-60 years with acute COVID-19. The CDR3 coding sequence is TGTGCCAGCAGCCAAGGGGGCCGGGGACTGTTTTTT. Its translation: CASSQGGRGLFF.